The 26 T cell receptor beta chains below were found in one sample sequenced in a study of PD-1 blockade in classical Hodgkin lymphoma. Here immunoSEQ multiplex PCR was the method, and the copy in TCRdb shows in-frame clones only, minus some. This sample has about 32,000 clones, with roughly four fifths found just once. Documented time point: cycle 4 day 1 (C4D1), after less than 7 weeks of nivolumab. All patients experienced relapse after autologous stem cell transplantation, and brentuximab vedotin exposure was variable. The starting material was peripheral blood mononuclear cells (PBMCs), obtained before the fourth cycle of nivolumab. The origin of the receptors is a human donor with classical Hodgkin lymphoma.

The J gene is TRBJ1-1, the V gene TRBV30; D not resolved. This CDR3 is 15 amino acids long. V was clipped by 0 bases and J by 0 bases, with 11 bases between them. Germline V lookup: CDR1 GTSNPN, CDR2 SVGIG (reference sequence). The CDR3, as DNA: TGTGCCTGGAGTGTATCTCCGGGCATGAACACTGAAGCTTTCTTT. Protein sequence: CAWSVSPGMNTEAFF.

J is TRBJ1-3 and V is TRBV10-2, with a possible D match to TRBD1 (6 bases). The CDR3 is 15 residues long. V lost 2 bases to trimming and J lost 2 bases, with 10 bases between them. Germline V gene sequence: CDR1 WSHSY, CDR2 SAAADI. Here the CDR3 DNA reads TGCGCCAGCAGTGAGAGGCCAGGGGCTGGAAACACCATATATTTT. This sequence encodes CASSERPGAGNTIYF.

This chain links TRBV29-1 with TRBJ2-1; 7 bases map to TRBD2. CDR1 is SQVTM, CDR2 ANQGSEA, per germline. The ends lost 1 base at V and 7 bases at J; junction bases unmatched: 7. The CDR3 extends over 14 amino acids. Written as DNA, the CDR3 is TGCAGCGTTGAAGGTCTAGCGGAAGGAAATGAGCAGTTCTTC. Translating gives CSVEGLAEGNEQFF.

This chain joins TRBV7-6 and TRBJ2-2, with 11 bases that match TRBD1. J gave up 4 bases and V 5 bases, and 6 bases lay outside the gene matches. The CDR3 covers 16 residues. The germline V gene has CDR1 SGHVS and CDR2 FNYEAQ. Here the CDR3 reads CASSGGTGGITGELFF. Here the CDR3 DNA reads TGTGCCAGCAGCGGAGGGACAGGGGGTATCACCGGGGAGCTGTTTTTT.

The V call is TRBV27, the J call TRBJ2-7; no definite D call. Trimming took 2 bases from V and 0 from J, leaving 11 bases between them. The germline V gene has CDR1 MNHEY and CDR2 SMNVEV (reference sequence). CDR3 length equals 15 residues. The CDR3 here is CASSLVGDRSYEQYF. CDR3 DNA: TGTGCCAGCAGTTTAGTGGGCGACCGCTCCTACGAGCAGTACTTC.

The CDR3 nucleotides read TGTGCCAGCGGGACCTTGGGGGGTAGCAATGAGCAGTTCTTC. Translation gives CASGTLGGSNEQFF. V usage is TRBV2 and J usage is TRBJ2-1, with a possible D match to TRBD2 (6 bases). Germline CDR1 reads SNHLY; CDR2 reads FYNNEI. The CDR3 sequence is 14 residues long. V was clipped by 8 bases and J by 6 bases, with 17 bases between them.

The chain employs TRBV19 and TRBJ1-2; TRBD1 is a possible D gene (5 bases). V lost 4 bases, J lost 2 bases, and 14 bases lay in between. This CDR3 contains 15 residues. The germline gives CDR1 LNHDA, CDR2 SQIVND (reference sequence). CDR3 bases: TGTGCCAGTAGTAATAGAGGACAAGGGAACTATGGCTACACCTTC. Protein product: CASSNRGQGNYGYTF.

J is TRBJ2-7 and V is TRBV7-8; D may be TRBD2 (5 bases). The CDR3 has 15 residues. The V gene's germline CDR1 is SGHVS and CDR2 FQNEAQ. V gave up 5 bases and J gave up 5 bases, with 19 bases separating them. CDR3 region: CASSPWLGGSNEQYF. CDR3 in DNA: TGTGCCAGCAGCCCTTGGCTTGGAGGCTCTAACGAGCAGTACTTC.

J is TRBJ2-7 and V is TRBV2, with D perhaps matching TRBD1 or TRBD2 (5 bases each). CDR3 size: 14 residues. Per the germline V gene, CDR1 is SNHLY and CDR2 is FYNNEI. Trimming pared 3 bases from V and 4 bases from J, leaving 13 bases between. CDR3 DNA sequence: TGTGCCAGCAGTGATCAGGGTGAGGGGTACGAGCAGTACTTC. Its protein is CASSDQGEGYEQYF.

The V and J genes are TRBV27 and TRBJ2-7; 10 bases fit TRBD1. Germline CDR1 MNHEY, CDR2 SMNVEV (reference sequence). Losses at the gene ends were 8 bases for V and 3 bases for J; bases not matched to a gene: 10. This CDR3 comprises 15 residues. The CDR3 bases are TGTGCCAGCGCCCGCCTAGGGACAGGGGACTACGAGCAGTACTTC. Protein: CASARLGTGDYEQYF.

This chain connects TRBV9 to TRBJ2-3; D possibly corresponds to TRBD2 (6 bases). Trimming took 1 base from V and 3 from J, leaving 9 bases between them. Looked up from germline, CDR1 is SGDLS and CDR2 is YYNGEE. The CDR3 is 14 amino acids. The CDR3 DNA reads as TGTGCCAGCAGCGTACGGGGGAGGACAGATACGCAGTATTTT. This gives the protein CASSVRGRTDTQYF.

The chain employs TRBV7-2 and TRBJ1-4; 11 nucleotides line up with TRBD1. J was trimmed by 8 bases and V by 4 bases; bases with no gene match: 3. The germline V gene encodes CDR1 SGHTA and CDR2 FQGNSA. CDR3 length: 14 residues. As DNA, the CDR3 is TGTGCCAGCAGCTCGGGACAGGGGGTAGAAAAACTGTTTTTT. Translation: CASSSGQGVEKLFF.

The chain couples TRBV11-2 to TRBJ1-4; no clear D gene. Trimming took off 1 base at V and 4 bases at J, with 7 bases between the two ends. From germline, CDR1 is SGHAT and CDR2 FQNNGV. The CDR3 spans 14 residues. CDR3 amino acids: CASSLGQLNEKLFF. The DNA of the CDR3 is TGTGCCAGCAGCTTAGGACAACTTAATGAAAAACTGTTTTTT.

V gene TRBV11-2 combines with J gene TRBJ2-1, with D unclear. This CDR3 contains 13 residues. The V end was cut by 0 bases, the J end by 1 base, with 1 base between. Looked up from germline, CDR1 is SGHAT and CDR2 is FQNNGV. The CDR3 DNA sequence: TGTGCCAGCAGCTTAGAGTCCTACAATGAGCAGTTCTTC. Residues: CASSLESYNEQFF.

This chain joins TRBV28 and TRBJ1-1; D ambiguous. Germline loops: CDR1 MDHEN, CDR2 SYDVKM. The CDR3 extends over 14 amino acids. The germline V and J ends were trimmed by 2 bases and 5 bases, with 12 bases remaining between them. The CDR3 bases are TGTGCCAGCAGTTTAGTAGGGCGAAAAACTGAAGCTTTCTTT. This codes for CASSLVGRKTEAFF.

CDR3 residues: CASSERAPLSPLHF. In DNA, the CDR3 is TGTGCCAGCAGTGAGCGGGCTCCTCTTTCACCCCTCCACTTT. The V and J genes are TRBV25-1 and TRBJ1-6; the D is unclear. Germline V gene lookup returns CDR1 MGHDK and CDR2 SYGVNS. V was cut by 3 bases and J by 9 bases, with 12 bases left in between. The CDR3 covers 14 residues.

This chain links TRBV25-1 with TRBJ2-7; D is ambiguous. The germline gives CDR1 MGHDK, CDR2 SYGVNS. The CDR3 is 11 residues long. V was shortened by 7 bases and J by 7 bases, with 11 bases between the two germline ends. The CDR3 DNA reads as TGTGCCAGCAAAACTAATTCGGAGCAGTACTTC. Encoded protein: CASKTNSEQYF.

This clone came up once. The chain carries TRBV7-2 and TRBJ1-1; D is ambiguous. The germline V gene has CDR1 SGHTA and CDR2 FQGNSA. V lost 1 base and J 12 bases, leaving 15 bases between the germline ends. The CDR3 is 13 amino acids. The CDR3 region has the DNA TGTGCCAGCAGCTTAGTGTCAGGTAGTGGGACTTTCTTT. Translated: CASSLVSGSGTFF.

CDR3 coding DNA: TGTGCCAGCAGCCGACGCTCGGGTTGGGAGACCCAGTACTTC. Translation: CASSRRSGWETQYF. This chain joins TRBV27 and TRBJ2-5; no clear D. The germline gives CDR1 MNHEY, CDR2 SMNVEV (reference sequence). The CDR3 length is 14 residues. Trimming shortened V by 6 bases and J by 5 bases, and 16 bases separated the two germline ends.

This chain uses TRBV19 with TRBJ2-1, with 8 bases fitting TRBD1. This CDR3 contains 13 residues. With 11 bases clipped from V and 14 bases from J, the junction kept 17 bases outside the gene matches. The germline V gene has CDR1 LNHDA and CDR2 SQIVND (reference sequence). CDR3 nucleotide sequence: TGTGCCTGTGGTCCCCAGGGGGCCGTAAAAGAGTTCTTC. It specifies CACGPQGAVKEFF.

The chain employs TRBV20-1 and TRBJ2-1; D remains unclear. V was clipped by 5 bases and J by 6 bases, with 8 bases between them. Germline lookup yields CDR1 DFQATT and CDR2 SNEGSKA (reference sequence). The CDR3 consists of 11 residues. DNA of the CDR3: TGCAGTGCTCACCAGGTCAATGAGCAGTTCTTC. It specifies CSAHQVNEQFF.

This clone was found once. The rearrangement joins TRBV19 to TRBJ1-1; perhaps TRBD1 as D (6 bases). The CDR3 has 17 residues. With 5 bases removed from V and 2 bases from J, the gap between germline ends came to 21 bases. Germline assignment: CDR1 LNHDA and CDR2 SQIVND (reference sequence). CDR3 coding DNA: TGTGCCAGTAGTTCCCCCCAAACAGGGAGAGTAAACACTGAAGCTTTCTTT. Its protein product is CASSSPQTGRVNTEAFF.

The rearrangement uses TRBV19 and TRBJ1-2, with 10 bases lining up with TRBD1. CDR3 length: 14 amino acids. The trim removed 6 bases at V and 2 bases at J, leaving 3 bases unmatched. Germline V gene sequence: CDR1 LNHDA, CDR2 SQIVND (reference sequence). This CDR3 reads CASSRDRGNYGYTF. The CDR3 region has the DNA TGTGCCAGTAGCCGGGACAGGGGAAACTATGGCTACACCTTC.

The CDR3 protein is CASSDSGWETQYF. Written as DNA, the CDR3 is TGCGCCAGCAGTGATTCGGGGTGGGAGACCCAGTACTTC. The chain is built from TRBV10-1 and TRBJ2-5, with a weak D call TRBD2 (5 bases). The CDR3 has 13 amino acids. Germline V lookup: CDR1 WNHNN, CDR2 SYGVQD (reference sequence). V lost 3 bases to trimming and J lost 5 bases, with 10 bases between them.

The chain links TRBV7-3 to TRBJ2-1; the match to TRBD1 covers 10 bases. V was clipped by 9 bases and J by 6 bases; unmatched bases: 2. This CDR3 contains 12 residues. Germline CDR1 SGHTA, CDR2 FQGTGA. CDR3: CASGTGVNEQFF. The CDR3 nucleotides are TGTGCCAGTGGGACAGGGGTCAATGAGCAGTTCTTC.

The genes are TRBV25-1 and TRBJ2-2, with 8 bases matching TRBD1. V shed 2 bases and J 2 bases; nucleotides not matched to a gene: 10. From germline, CDR1 is MGHDK and CDR2 SYGVNS. CDR3 length: 18 amino acids. The CDR3 protein is CASSELQGARGNTGELFF. CDR3 sequence (DNA): TGTGCCAGCAGTGAACTCCAGGGGGCAAGAGGCAACACCGGGGAGCTGTTTTTT.